The next 29 T cell receptor beta chains were all read from a single sample in a study of blood T cell repertoires in COVID-19. Profiling relied on immunoSEQ multiplex PCR, and the TCRdb table lists in-frame clones only, not all of them. The table includes hundreds of thousands of clones, 90% detected once. The material sequenced was PBMCs or T cells enriched from blood (not recorded which). The receptors stem from a woman younger than 30 with acute COVID-19.

The rearrangement links TRBV2 to TRBJ2-4, with TRBD1 identical over 10 bases. V shed 2 bases and J 0 bases; nucleotides not matched to a gene: 4. This CDR3 spans 17 amino acids. Germline V CDR1 and CDR2: SNHLY, FYNNEI. The CDR3 nucleotides read TGTGCCAGCAGTGAATCGGACAGGGGGATAGCCAAAAACATTCAGTACTTC. Protein product: CASSESDRGIAKNIQYF.

This clone was seen once. The same CDR3 is also encoded by other DNA sequences in this sample. The J gene is TRBJ2-3, the V gene TRBV11-2, with a tentative D call TRBD2 (6 bases). V lost 3 bases, J lost 0 bases, and 10 bases lay in between. The CDR3 is 15 amino acids. CDR1 and CDR2 from the germline V gene are SGHAT and FQNNGV. CDR3 sequence reads: CASSFSGSSTDTQYF. DNA of the CDR3: TGTGCCAGCAGCTTTAGCGGATCTAGCACAGATACGCAGTATTTT.

This rearrangement joins TRBV27 to TRBJ2-5; 10 bases are a match to TRBD2. Germline V gene lookup returns CDR1 MNHEY and CDR2 SMNVEV (reference sequence). This CDR3 region has 15 residues. The trim removed 8 bases at V and 5 bases at J, leaving 11 bases unmatched. This CDR3 is CASGSSGRAGETQYF. CDR3 DNA: TGTGCCAGCGGGTCCAGCGGGAGGGCCGGGGAGACCCAGTACTTC.

The CDR3 region is CASSQGTSLGEQYF. DNA for the CDR3: TGCGCCAGCAGCCAAGGGACAAGCTTAGGCGAGCAGTACTTC. The J gene is TRBJ2-7, the V gene TRBV4-3, with D perhaps TRBD1 (5 bases). The germline V gene encodes CDR1 LGHNA and CDR2 YSLEER. This CDR3 contains 14 residues. Trimming shortened V by 1 base and J by 6 bases, and 13 bases separated the two germline ends.

V is TRBV27 and J is TRBJ1-1, with TRBD1 identical over 7 bases. Germline CDR1 and CDR2: MNHEY and SMNVEV (reference sequence). V trimming: 3 bases; J trimming: 3 bases; junction bases outside the gene matches: 7. This CDR3 is 15 amino acids long. The CDR3 sequence is CASSLSEGAYTEAFF. CDR3 bases: TGTGCCAGCAGTTTGTCTGAGGGGGCGTACACTGAAGCTTTCTTT.

The CDR3 reads CATSDPGTGDEKLFF. The CDR3 nucleotides read TGTGCCACCAGTGACCCCGGGACAGGGGATGAAAAACTGTTTTTT. The chain couples TRBV24-1 to TRBJ1-4, with 10 bases fitting TRBD1. Unmatched junction bases numbered 4, after V lost 4 bases and J lost 6 bases. CDR1 KGHDR and CDR2 SFDVKD come from the germline V gene. This CDR3 comprises 15 residues.

V gene TRBV19 combines with J gene TRBJ2-3; 9 bases agree with TRBD2. From germline, CDR1 is LNHDA and CDR2 SQIVND (reference sequence). This CDR3 is built from 15 residues. The ends lost 9 bases at V and 3 bases at J; junction bases unmatched: 10. The CDR3 DNA follows: TGTGCCAGCCGTAGACCGGGACTAGCAACAGATACGCAGTATTTT. This encodes CASRRPGLATDTQYF.

The V call is TRBV28, the J call TRBJ2-7; TRBD2 is a possible D gene (5 bases). V shed 1 base and J shed 2 bases, with 12 bases lying between them. This CDR3 spans 15 amino acids. Per the germline V gene, CDR1 is MDHEN and CDR2 is SYDVKM. The CDR3 loop is CASSLYRGLTYEQYF. CDR3 sequence (DNA): TGTGCCAGCAGTTTATACCGCGGACTTACCTACGAGCAGTACTTC.

This clone was seen only once. This chain's CDR3 is CASKRGTDTQYF. The CDR3 DNA follows: TGTGCCAGCAAGCGGGGCACAGATACGCAGTATTTT. The chain is built from TRBV11-2 and TRBJ2-3, with D possibly matching TRBD2 (6 bases). Germline-derived CDR1 and CDR2 are SGHAT and FQNNGV. V lost 7 bases and J 1 base, leaving 6 bases between the germline ends. CDR3 size: 12 residues.

J is TRBJ2-3 and V is TRBV9; D remains unclear. V gave up 3 bases and J gave up 1 base, with 12 bases separating them. Germline V CDR1 and CDR2: SGDLS, YYNGEE. CDR3 size: 15 residues. CDR3 amino acids: CASSGSGSRTDTQYF. The CDR3 bases are TGTGCCAGCAGCGGGTCGGGTAGCCGCACAGATACGCAGTATTTT. Filled out from reference TRBV9 and TRBJ2-3, the complete variable domain reads DSGVTQTPKHLITATGQRVTLRCSPRSGDLSVYWYQQSLDQGLQFLIQYYNGEERAKGNILERFSAQQFPDLHSELNLSSLELGDSALYFCASSGSGSRTDTQYFGPGTRLTVL.

The rearrangement joins TRBV3-1 (or the pseudogene TRBV3-2) to TRBJ2-1, with D tentatively TRBD2 (5 bases). Germline V gene lookup returns CDR1 LGHDT and CDR2 YNNKEL (reference sequence). V lost 1 base and J lost 3, with 10 bases in between. The CDR3 spans 15 residues. CDR3 sequence (DNA): TGTGCCAGCAGCCAAGTAGCGAGGCTCTACAATGAGCAGTTCTTC. Its protein product is CASSQVARLYNEQFF.

The V call is TRBV24-1, the J call TRBJ1-1; D gene uncertain. Deletions cut 7 bases from V and 2 bases from J, with 10 bases between. The germline V gene has CDR1 KGHDR and CDR2 SFDVKD. This CDR3 comprises 13 residues. CDR3 nucleotide sequence: TGTGCCACCAGAGACATCGGCAACACTGAAGCTTTCTTT. Its protein product is CATRDIGNTEAFF.

The CDR3 nucleotides read TGTGCCAGCAGTGAGACAGGGGGACCCAATCAGCCCCAGCATTTT. As protein: CASSETGGPNQPQHF. The chain carries TRBV6-1 and TRBJ1-5; 9 bases are shared with TRBD1. Germline-derived CDR1 and CDR2 are MNHNS and SASEGT. V dropped 3 bases and J dropped 3; count of bases not matched to a gene: 3. This CDR3 is built from 15 residues.

The sample holds one count of this clone. The genes are TRBV4-3 and TRBJ1-4; tentative D call: TRBD1 (5 bases). Between the trimmed V and J ends, which lost 3 bases and 5 bases, there was a span of 16 bases. Germline assignment: CDR1 LGHNA and CDR2 YSLEER. The CDR3 is 16 residues long. CDR3 loop: CASSQAPAGLNEKLFF. Written as DNA, the CDR3 is TGCGCCAGCAGCCAGGCCCCGGCAGGGCTCAATGAAAAACTGTTTTTT.

The V gene is TRBV2, the J gene TRBJ1-4; TRBD1 agrees at 9 bases. The CDR3 runs 13 residues. Germline CDR1 is SNHLY and CDR2 is FYNNEI. J was trimmed by 6 bases and V by 8 bases; bases with no gene match: 4. The CDR3 reads CASGRQGDEKLFF. The CDR3 region has the DNA TGTGCCAGCGGGAGACAGGGGGATGAAAAACTGTTTTTT.

In DNA form, the CDR3 reads TGCGCCAGCAGCTCTGGACAGGCCCAAGAGACCCAGTACTTC. It encodes CASSSGQAQETQYF. This chain connects TRBV5-1 to TRBJ2-5; 7 bases map to TRBD1. After removal of 3 bases from V and 1 base from J, the junction contained 3 bases not matched to a gene. Per germline, CDR1 SGHRS and CDR2 YFSETQ. The CDR3 length is 14 residues.

The chain recombines TRBV7-3 with TRBJ2-7; 10 bases agree with TRBD1. The CDR3 extends over 15 amino acids. V lost 2 bases to trimming and J lost 4 bases; unmatched junction nucleotides: 5. In germline, CDR1 is SGHTA, CDR2 FQGTGA. The CDR3: CASSLGPGQGYEQYF. The CDR3, as DNA: TGTGCCAGCAGCTTAGGACCGGGACAGGGGTACGAGCAGTACTTC.

This chain uses TRBV25-1 with TRBJ2-5, with a possible D match to TRBD1 (5 bases). The CDR3 sequence is 14 residues long. CDR1 is MGHDK, CDR2 SYGVNS, per germline. V dropped 2 bases and J dropped 3 bases, with 10 bases sitting between them. The CDR3 is CASSEQQGKETQYF. CDR3 sequence (DNA): TGTGCCAGCAGTGAACAGCAGGGAAAAGAGACCCAGTACTTC.

V is TRBV7-3 and J is TRBJ1-1, with 8 bases fitting TRBD1. Trimming at V came to 1 base and at J to 0 bases, leaving 19 bases not matched to a gene. Germline V lookup: CDR1 SGHTA, CDR2 FQGTGA. The length of the CDR3 is 21 residues. The DNA for the CDR3 is TGTGCCAGCAGCTTAAGGGGCGGGGGACAGGCAACCATCTCGATGAACACTGAAGCTTTCTTT. Translated: CASSLRGGGQATISMNTEAFF.

The chain carries TRBV19 and TRBJ1-5; 7 bases align to TRBD1. Germline V gene data show CDR1 as LNHDA and CDR2 as SQIVND (reference sequence). CDR3 length: 14 amino acids. V was pared by 6 bases and J by 7 bases, with 9 bases of the junction left unmatched. The CDR3 coding sequence is TGTGCCAGTAGACAGGGGCCAGGAACCCAGCCCCAGCATTTT. Encoded protein: CASRQGPGTQPQHF.

The chain employs TRBV7-3 and TRBJ2-2; TRBD2 agrees at 7 bases. With V trimmed by 2 bases and J by 0 bases, 9 bases remained unmatched. The CDR3 totals 18 residues. Germline assignment: CDR1 SGHTA and CDR2 FQGTGA. The CDR3 reads CASSLFPPAGANTGELFF. The CDR3 DNA sequence: TGTGCCAGCAGCTTATTTCCCCCGGCGGGAGCGAACACCGGGGAGCTGTTTTTT.

The chain uses TRBV4-3 and TRBJ2-7, with D possibly TRBD2 on 6 matching bases. This CDR3 is 16 amino acids long. Germline assignment: CDR1 LGHNA and CDR2 YSLEER. V dropped 0 bases and J dropped 0 bases, with 12 bases sitting between them. CDR3 protein: CASSQEGGNPSYEQYF. CDR3 DNA: TGCGCCAGCAGCCAAGAGGGCGGGAACCCCTCCTACGAGCAGTACTTC.

The genes are TRBV18 and TRBJ1-6; a weak D match, TRBD1 (6 bases). This CDR3 is built from 15 residues. Germline CDR1 KGHSH, CDR2 LQKENI. Trimming removed 2 bases at V and 5 bases at J, with 10 bases between. This chain's CDR3 is CASSPEGHNNSPLHF. CDR3 sequence (DNA): TGTGCCAGCTCACCAGAGGGACATAATAATTCACCCCTCCACTTT.

This clone has at least ten counts. The same CDR3 arises from other DNA sequences in this sample as well. The chain uses TRBV3-1 (or the pseudogene TRBV3-2) and TRBJ2-1; D perhaps matches TRBD2 (5 bases). The germline V gene encodes CDR1 LGHDT and CDR2 YNNKEL (reference sequence). Trimming removed 4 bases at V and 9 bases at J, with 10 bases between. The CDR3 is 12 residues long. The CDR3 loop reads CASSRGGLEQFF. For the CDR3, the DNA is TGTGCCAGCAGCCGGGGTGGACTTGAGCAGTTCTTC.

A single count supports this clone. The CDR3 DNA reads TGTGCCAGCAGGGGACTAGCGGGAGCTTACAATGAGCAGTTCTTC. Its protein product is CASRGLAGAYNEQFF. V usage is TRBV7-9 and J usage is TRBJ2-1; 14 bases match TRBD2. The CDR3 is made up of 15 amino acids. Germline CDR1 reads SEHNR; CDR2 reads FQNEAQ (reference sequence). Trimming removed 6 bases from V and 4 bases from J; junction bases left unmatched: 2.

The chain recombines TRBV5-5 with TRBJ2-3; the match to TRBD2 covers 12 bases. This CDR3 comprises 16 residues. V lost 4 bases and J lost 4; bases outside the gene matches: 7. CDR1 is SGHKS, CDR2 YYEKEE, per germline (reference sequence). The CDR3 sequence: CASSPGLAGGPDTQYF. In DNA, the CDR3 is TGTGCCAGCAGCCCAGGCCTAGCGGGAGGGCCAGATACGCAGTATTTT.

The chain couples TRBV5-1 to TRBJ2-7; possible D gene TRBD2, 5 bases. Between the trimmed V and J ends, which lost 0 bases and 4 bases, there was a span of 14 bases. Germline CDR1 SGHRS, CDR2 YFSETQ. The CDR3 is made up of 15 amino acids. The CDR3 DNA follows: TGCGCCAGCAGCTTGGTGGCGGGTCCGGAATACGAGCAGTACTTC. Translating it yields CASSLVAGPEYEQYF.

The V call is TRBV3-1 (or the pseudogene TRBV3-2), the J call TRBJ1-1, with 8 bases lining up with TRBD1. Germline V CDR1 and CDR2: LGHDT, YNNKEL (reference sequence). The CDR3 has 15 residues. The trim removed 3 bases at V and 1 base at J, leaving 4 bases unmatched. The CDR3: CASSHVDRANTEAFF. CDR3 coding DNA: TGTGCCAGCAGCCATGTGGACAGGGCGAACACTGAAGCTTTCTTT.

The table lists this clone with a few counts. The chain is built from TRBV7-9 and TRBJ2-1, with D possibly being TRBD2 (5 bases). The CDR3 is 13 amino acids. CDR1 is SEHNR, CDR2 FQNEAQ, per germline (reference sequence). V lost 7 bases, J lost 6 bases, and 13 bases lay in between. DNA for the CDR3: TGTGCCAGCAACCAACTAGTCTTCAATGAGCAGTTCTTC. It translates to CASNQLVFNEQFF.